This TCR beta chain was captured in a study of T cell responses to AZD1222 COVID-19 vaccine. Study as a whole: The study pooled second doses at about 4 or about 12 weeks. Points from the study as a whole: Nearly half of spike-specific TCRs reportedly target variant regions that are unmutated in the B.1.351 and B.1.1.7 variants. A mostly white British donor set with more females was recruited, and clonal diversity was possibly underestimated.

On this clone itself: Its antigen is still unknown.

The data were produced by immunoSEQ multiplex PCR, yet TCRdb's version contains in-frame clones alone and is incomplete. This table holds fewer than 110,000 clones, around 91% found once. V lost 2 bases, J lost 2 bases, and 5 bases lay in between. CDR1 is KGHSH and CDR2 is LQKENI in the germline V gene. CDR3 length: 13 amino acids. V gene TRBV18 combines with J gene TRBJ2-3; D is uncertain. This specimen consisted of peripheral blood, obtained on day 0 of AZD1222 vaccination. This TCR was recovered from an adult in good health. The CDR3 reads CASSPIITDTQYF. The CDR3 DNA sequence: TGTGCCAGCTCACCAATCATCACAGATACGCAGTATTTT.